The 14 T cell receptor beta chains given below trace back to one sample, sequenced in a study of identical twins. TCRdb redid the calling of the 5' RACE reads with MiXCR, one entry per CDR3 protein. The sample yields 1.5 million to 2 million distinct CDR3 sequences, 25% to 35% seen once. The sample consisted of cord blood. Receptors were obtained from a newborn girl in good health.

This clonotype was observed a handful of times. This chain joins TRBV7-9 and TRBJ2-3, with a tentative D call TRBD1 (5 bases). The length of the CDR3 is 13 residues. The germline CDR1 and CDR2 sequences are SEHNR and FQNEAQ (reference sequence). The V gene lost 3 bases and the J gene lost 5 bases, with 9 bases spanning the gap. CDR3 region: CASSFQGEDTQYF. CDR3 in DNA: TGTGCCAGCAGCTTCCAGGGCGAAGATACGCAGTATTTT.

This chain uses TRBV24-1 with TRBJ2-1; D is unresolved. This CDR3 is built from 14 residues. Trimming took off 2 bases at V and 4 bases at J, with 8 bases between the two ends. Germline V gene sequence: CDR1 KGHDR, CDR2 SFDVKD. The CDR3 DNA reads as TGTGCCACCAGTGATTCCGCAGCTTACAATGAGCAGTTCTTC. The encoded protein is CATSDSAAYNEQFF.

The genes are TRBV3-1 and TRBJ2-7; perhaps D is TRBD1 or TRBD2 (5 bases each). The CDR3 has 13 amino acids. V lost 10 bases and J 4 bases, leaving 17 bases between the germline ends. Germline V gives CDR1 LGHDT, CDR2 YNNKEL (reference sequence). Written as DNA, the CDR3 is TGTGCCACCCGGGACGCTGTGAAGTACGAGCAGTACTTC. It translates to CATRDAVKYEQYF.

There are a few counts of this clonotype. The chain carries TRBV20-1 and TRBJ2-1, with D possibly being TRBD1 (6 bases). V shed 4 bases and J shed 2 bases, with 12 bases lying between them. The germline V gene has CDR1 DFQATT and CDR2 SNEGSKA (reference sequence). The CDR3 sequence is 14 residues long. CDR3 in DNA: TGCAGTGCTAACCCGAACAGGGCCTACAATGAGCAGTTCTTC. It codes for CSANPNRAYNEQFF.

As to this clonotype: One end of the junction does not line up with germline, which may come from a read error. The chain has TRBV7-9 and TRBJ2-5; D not resolved. CDR1 and CDR2 (germline): SEHNR, FQNEAQ (reference sequence). The CDR3 extends over 12 amino acids. The CDR3 is CAGSLGEETQYF. DNA of the CDR3: TGTGCCGGCAGCTTAGGAGAAGAGACCCAGTACTTC. The variable domain in full, completed from reference TRBV7-9 and TRBJ2-5, reads DTGVSQNPRHKITKRGQNVTFRCDPISEHNRLYWYRQTLGQGPEFLTYFQNEAQLEKSRLLSDRFSAERPKGSFSTLEIQRTEQGDSAMYLCAGSLGEETQYFGPGTRLLVL.

The chain links TRBV7-9 to TRBJ2-2, with no clear D. V was trimmed by 10 bases and J by 7 bases, leaving 13 bases between them. The CDR3 covers 12 residues. Germline CDR1 SEHNR, CDR2 FQNEAQ (reference sequence). This CDR3 is CAKGISSGELFF. The CDR3 nucleotides are TGTGCCAAGGGCATCTCCAGCGGGGAGCTGTTTTTT. Complete variable domain (other parts from reference TRBV7-9 and TRBJ2-2): DTGVSQNPRHKITKRGQNVTFRCDPISEHNRLYWYRQTLGQGPEFLTYFQNEAQLEKSRLLSDRFSAERPKGSFSTLEIQRTEQGDSAMYLCAKGISSGELFFGEGSRLTVL.

This chain links TRBV27 with TRBJ2-7; D is ambiguous. The V end was cut by 5 bases, the J end by 1 base, with 18 bases between. Per germline, CDR1 MNHEY and CDR2 SMNVEV (reference sequence). This CDR3 region has 16 residues. CDR3 protein: CASSPKGFLRSYEQYF. For the CDR3, the DNA is TGTGCCAGCAGTCCAAAAGGGTTCCTGCGTTCCTACGAGCAGTACTTC.

The V gene is TRBV30, the J gene TRBJ1-1; D gene uncertain. Germline CDR1 GTSNPN, CDR2 SVGIG (reference sequence). Trimming cost V 4 bases and J 6 bases, with 9 bases left between them. The CDR3 is 11 amino acids. The CDR3 sequence is CAWNDGPEAFF. For the CDR3, the DNA is TGTGCCTGGAACGACGGCCCTGAAGCTTTCTTT.

This sequence joins TRBV6-1 and TRBJ1-1, with 8 nucleotides matching TRBD1. This CDR3 has 14 residues. Trimming cost V 6 bases and J 6 bases; bases outside gene matches: 9. CDR1 and CDR2 from the germline V gene are MNHNS and SASEGT. DNA for the CDR3: TGTGCCAGCAGGGCCGGGACAGGCACGCCTGAAGCTTTCTTT. This codes for CASRAGTGTPEAFF.

This clonotype was found a few times. The chain is built from TRBV25-1 and TRBJ1-2; 10 bases are shared with TRBD1. Trimming at V came to 4 bases and at J to 5 bases, leaving 10 bases not matched to a gene. In germline, CDR1 is MGHDK, CDR2 SYGVNS. The CDR3 is 16 residues long. The CDR3 DNA reads as TGTGCCAGCAGTGTCTCCGGGACAGGGGTCATATATGGCTACACCTTC. This translates into CASSVSGTGVIYGYTF.

In its sample, this clonotype was seen many times. The chain links TRBV10-3 to TRBJ2-7; D is uncertain. CDR1 is ENHRY, CDR2 SYGVKD, per germline. The CDR3 has 12 residues. V was trimmed by 2 bases and J by 3 bases, leaving 5 bases between them. The CDR3 DNA reads as TGTGCCATCAGTGAGACTTACTACGAGCAGTACTTC. Its protein is CAISETYYEQYF.

This clonotype occurred many times. The chain couples TRBV5-1 to TRBJ1-2; D might be TRBD1 (5 bases). V lost 5 bases and J 5 bases, leaving 13 bases between the germline ends. The CDR3 has 13 amino acids. The germline V gene has CDR1 SGHRS and CDR2 YFSETQ. This CDR3 reads CASRPQVLYGYTF. The CDR3 DNA follows: TGCGCCAGCAGACCACAGGTCTTGTATGGCTACACCTTC.

In this sample, this clonotype turned up a few times. V usage is TRBV6-6 and J usage is TRBJ2-7; 7 nucleotides agree with TRBD1. Germline CDR1 reads MNHNY; CDR2 reads SVGAGI (reference sequence). CDR3 length equals 15 residues. V trimming: 4 bases; J trimming: 2 bases; junction bases outside the gene matches: 8. The CDR3 nucleotides read TGTGCCAGCAGTTTACAGGGGAGTTCGGCCTACGAGCAGTACTTC. Amino acids: CASSLQGSSAYEQYF.

The V call is TRBV27, the J call TRBJ2-7, with 8 bases matching TRBD1. CDR3 length: 15 amino acids. With V trimmed by 5 bases and J by 7 bases, 13 bases remained unmatched. Germline CDR1 reads MNHEY; CDR2 reads SMNVEV (reference sequence). This chain's CDR3 is CASSADREVYNEQYF. CDR3 nucleotides: TGTGCCAGCAGTGCGGACAGGGAAGTCTACAATGAGCAGTACTTC.